These 18 T cell receptor beta chains were all obtained from the same sample, sequenced in a study of metastatic and nonmetastatic thyroid tumors. TCRdb re-called clones from the PCR reads using MiXCR. The data show some 39,000 clones, under 20% seen once. Each patient came to thyroid surgery without any prior treatment (of any kind). Sequenced input: blood. The receptor source for this set is a female donor with papillary thyroid cancer or a benign thyroid nodule (not recorded which). Some clones in this sample may be carry-over from other donors' samples.

This clone was counted many times. The junction shows a germline mismatch at one end, possibly a read error. This chain connects TRBV6-1 to TRBJ2-7; the D gene is possibly TRBD2 (7 bases). CDR3 size: 13 residues. From germline, CDR1 is MNHNS and CDR2 SASEGT. CDR3 residues: CASSIPGDYEQCF. For the CDR3, the DNA is TGTGCCAGCAGTATCCCAGGGGACTACGAGCAGTGCTTC.

This clone was counted many times. This chain uses TRBV20-1 with TRBJ2-3; 11 bases line up with TRBD2. The germline V gene encodes CDR1 DFQATT and CDR2 SNEGSKA (reference sequence). This CDR3 has 15 residues. With V trimmed by 6 bases and J by 2 bases, 7 bases remained unmatched. In DNA form, the CDR3 reads TGCAGTGCCGAACTAGCGGGAGCATTCACAGATACGCAGTATTTT. Protein sequence: CSAELAGAFTDTQYF.

This clone was counted a few times. The chain couples TRBV20-1 to TRBJ2-2; maybe TRBD2 (6 bases). This CDR3 is built from 16 residues. Germline assignment: CDR1 DFQATT and CDR2 SNEGSKA (reference sequence). V was cut by 0 bases and J by 1 base, with 12 bases left in between. CDR3: CSARDHTAGNTGELFF. The CDR3 DNA follows: TGCAGTGCTAGAGATCATACAGCGGGGAACACCGGGGAGCTGTTTTTT.

This clone was counted at least ten times. The J gene is TRBJ2-2, the V gene TRBV5-6; D uncertain. The V gene lost 5 bases and the J gene lost 2 bases, with 10 bases spanning the gap. Germline V lookup: CDR1 SGHDT, CDR2 YYEEEE. The CDR3 loop spans 14 amino acids. CDR3 in amino acids: CASRASVNTGELFF. The CDR3, as DNA: TGTGCCAGCAGGGCGAGCGTAAACACCGGGGAGCTGTTTTTT.

This clone was recorded many times. The rearrangement joins TRBV20-1 to TRBJ2-1, with 15 bases aligning to TRBD2. The CDR3 length is 18 residues. Losses at the gene ends were 5 bases for V and 2 bases for J; bases not matched to a gene: 10. Germline CDR1 and CDR2: DFQATT and SNEGSKA (reference sequence). CDR3 DNA sequence: TGCAGTGCTGGCTTGCCGGGACTAGCGGGAGGCCCCTACAATGAGCAGTTCTTC. Translation gives CSAGLPGLAGGPYNEQFF.

A few counts support this clone. The chain employs TRBV7-9 and TRBJ2-7; no clear D. CDR3 size: 15 residues. Germline V gene sequence: CDR1 SEHNR, CDR2 FQNEAQ (reference sequence). Deletions cut 1 base from V and 4 bases from J, with 14 bases between. CDR3 residues: CASSLGQDESYEQYF. CDR3 coding DNA: TGTGCCAGCAGCTTAGGTCAGGACGAGTCATACGAGCAGTACTTC.

The V and J genes are TRBV7-6 and TRBJ2-5; D assignment may be TRBD1 or TRBD2 (6 bases each). This CDR3 has 15 residues. Germline V gene lookup returns CDR1 SGHVS and CDR2 FNYEAQ. Trimming cost V 6 bases and J 2 bases, with 16 bases left between them. CDR3 sequence: CASRPAKGGQETQYF. CDR3 sequence (DNA): TGTGCCAGCAGACCAGCCAAGGGGGGACAAGAGACCCAGTACTTC.

This clone was detected many times. The gene calls are TRBV5-1 and TRBJ2-1, with D perhaps being TRBD1 or TRBD2 (5 bases each). Germline-derived CDR1 and CDR2 are SGHRS and YFSETQ. The CDR3 runs to 16 residues. V was trimmed by 2 bases and J by 4 bases, leaving 16 bases between them. Here the CDR3 reads CASSFYAGTNYNEQFF. The CDR3 region has the DNA TGCGCCAGCAGCTTTTATGCCGGGACGAATTACAATGAGCAGTTCTTC.

Comment on this clone: This sample includes further DNA sequences coding for the same CDR3. This sequence joins TRBV14 and TRBJ1-3; D is possibly TRBD1 (5 bases). The CDR3 length is 16 residues. CDR1 SGHDN and CDR2 FVKESK come from the germline V gene. Deletions cut 2 bases from V and 4 bases from J, with 15 bases between. This CDR3 is CASSQWGGAAGNTIYF. The CDR3 DNA reads TGTGCCAGCAGCCAATGGGGGGGTGCGGCGGGAAACACCATATATTTT. Filled out from reference TRBV14 and TRBJ1-3, the complete variable domain reads EAGVTQFPSHSVIEKGQTVTLRCDPISGHDNLYWYRRVMGKEIKFLLHFVKESKQDESGMPNNRFLAERTGGTYSTLKVQPAELEDSGVYFCASSQWGGAAGNTIYFGEGSWLTVV.

The genes are TRBV15 and TRBJ1-5; TRBD1 is a possible D gene (6 bases). Germline V gene data show CDR1 as LNHNV and CDR2 as YYDKDF (reference sequence). Trimming shortened V by 5 bases and J by 5 bases, and 13 bases separated the two germline ends. The CDR3 covers 14 residues. Here the CDR3 reads CATSGTGFHQPQHF. CDR3 bases: TGTGCCACCAGCGGTACAGGGTTCCATCAGCCCCAGCATTTT. The full variable domain, rest sourced from reference TRBV15 and TRBJ1-5, is DAMVIQNPRYQVTQFGKPVTLSCSQTLNHNVMYWYQQKSSQAPKLLFHYYDKDFNNEADTPDNFQSRRPNTSFCFLDIRSPGLGDTAMYLCATSGTGFHQPQHFGDGTRLSIL.

This clone was seen ten or more times. The CDR3 loop is CASSSTSNQPQHF. The CDR3, as DNA: TGTGCCAGCAGTTCCACGAGCAATCAGCCCCAGCATTTT. The V and J genes are TRBV2 and TRBJ1-5; D call uncertain. This CDR3 comprises 13 residues. V shed 5 bases and J shed 1 base, with 6 bases lying between them. Per germline, CDR1 SNHLY and CDR2 FYNNEI.

Many counts were recorded for this clone. This sequence joins TRBV5-1 and TRBJ2-3; the D is unclear. The CDR3 covers 14 residues. CDR1 is SGHRS and CDR2 is YFSETQ in the germline V gene. V was pared by 4 bases and J by 5 bases, with 14 bases between. CDR3 bases: TGCGCCAGCAGCCTGAACAGTCTCTTAGATACGCAGTATTTT. Translated: CASSLNSLLDTQYF.

This clone has a handful of counts. V and J are TRBV6-1 and TRBJ1-5; no firm D call. This CDR3 comprises 14 residues. V lost 5 bases and J lost 6, with 14 bases in between. Per germline, CDR1 MNHNS and CDR2 SASEGT. CDR3 loop: CASSSLTQSQPQHF. The DNA for the CDR3 is TGTGCCAGCAGTTCCCTGACCCAGTCTCAGCCCCAGCATTTT.

At least ten counts were recorded for this clone. V usage is TRBV11-2 and J usage is TRBJ1-1; D is undetermined. This CDR3 is 13 amino acids long. The V gene lost 5 bases and the J gene lost 0 bases, with 7 bases spanning the gap. Germline lookup yields CDR1 SGHAT and CDR2 FQNNGV. The DNA of the CDR3 is TGTGCCAGCAGCCCAAGGGTGAACACTGAAGCTTTCTTT. This sequence encodes CASSPRVNTEAFF.

This clone was found many times. The sample carries other DNA sequences with the same CDR3. J is TRBJ2-3 and V is TRBV18; 11 positions agree with TRBD1. Per germline, CDR1 KGHSH and CDR2 LQKENI. V shed 3 bases, J shed 0 bases, and the junction held 2 bases outside the gene matches. The CDR3 extends over 16 amino acids. The CDR3 spells CASSPRTGGSTDTQYF. The DNA of the CDR3 is TGTGCCAGCTCACCCCGGACAGGGGGCAGCACAGATACGCAGTATTTT. The full variable domain, rest sourced from reference TRBV18 and TRBJ2-3, is NAGVMQNPRHLVRRRGQEARLRCSPMKGHSHVYWYRQLPEEGLKFMVYLQKENIIDESGMPKERFSAEFPKEGPSILRIQQVVRGDSAAYFCASSPRTGGSTDTQYFGPGTRLTVL.

To note about this clone: A read error may account for a junction end that differs from germline. This CDR3 is also generated by other DNA sequences in the sample. J is TRBJ2-2 and V is TRBV7-9; 8 bases agree with TRBD2. The CDR3 length is 15 residues. Germline CDR1 SEHNR, CDR2 FQNEAQ (reference sequence). The CDR3 loop reads CASSQLRGAYGELFF. CDR3 sequence (DNA): TGCGCCAGCAGCCAATTGCGGGGGGCGTACGGGGAGCTGTTTTTT.

This clone was seen at least ten times. The rearrangement uses TRBV20-1 and TRBJ2-5; possibly TRBD1 for D (6 bases). The CDR3 is 15 residues long. V dropped 0 bases and J dropped 4 bases, with 15 bases sitting between them. Per the germline V gene, CDR1 is DFQATT and CDR2 is SNEGSKA (reference sequence). CDR3 coding DNA: TGCAGTGCTAGAGATCTTGGGACATTAGGAGAGACCCAGTACTTC. Its protein product is CSARDLGTLGETQYF.

This clone was seen repeatedly, ten times or more. The chain recombines TRBV30 with TRBJ1-1; D possibly corresponds to TRBD1 (5 bases). The V gene lost 2 bases and the J gene lost 0 bases, with 16 bases spanning the gap. The CDR3 runs to 16 residues. CDR1 and CDR2 (germline): GTSNPN, SVGIG (reference sequence). The CDR3 sequence: CAWSRGAILMNTEAFF. The DNA of the CDR3 is TGTGCCTGGAGTCGGGGCGCAATTTTAATGAACACTGAAGCTTTCTTT.